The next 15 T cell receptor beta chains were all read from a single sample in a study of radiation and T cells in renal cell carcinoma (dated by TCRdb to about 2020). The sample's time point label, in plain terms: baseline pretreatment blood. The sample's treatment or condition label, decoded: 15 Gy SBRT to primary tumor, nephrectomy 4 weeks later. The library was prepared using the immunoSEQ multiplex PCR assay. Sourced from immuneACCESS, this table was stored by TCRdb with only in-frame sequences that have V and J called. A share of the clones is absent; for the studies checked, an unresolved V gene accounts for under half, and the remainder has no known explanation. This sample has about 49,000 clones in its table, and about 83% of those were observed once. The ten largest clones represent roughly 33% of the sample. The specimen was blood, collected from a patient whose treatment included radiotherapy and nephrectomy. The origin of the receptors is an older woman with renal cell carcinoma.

The CDR3 sequence is CASSPTPGTGTEAFF. The CDR3 DNA follows: TGTGCCAGCAGCCCTACCCCCGGGACCGGCACTGAAGCTTTCTTT. The chain combines TRBV7-2 with TRBJ1-1; TRBD1 is a possible D gene (5 bases). Germline CDR1 SGHTA, CDR2 FQGNSA. The CDR3 has 15 residues. V was clipped by 5 bases and J by 4 bases, with 17 bases between them.

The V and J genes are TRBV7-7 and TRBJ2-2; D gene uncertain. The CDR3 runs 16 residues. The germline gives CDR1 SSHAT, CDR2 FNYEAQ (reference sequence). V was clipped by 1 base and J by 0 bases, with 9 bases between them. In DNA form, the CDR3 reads TGTGCCAGCAGCTTAGATACGTCCCCGAACACCGGGGAGCTGTTTTTT. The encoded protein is CASSLDTSPNTGELFF.

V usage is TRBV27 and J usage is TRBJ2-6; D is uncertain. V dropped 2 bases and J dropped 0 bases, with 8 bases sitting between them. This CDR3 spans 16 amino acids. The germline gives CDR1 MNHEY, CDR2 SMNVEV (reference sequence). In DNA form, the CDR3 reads TGTGCCAGCAGTTTAACTGGGGTCTCTGGGGCCAACGTCCTGACTTTC. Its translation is CASSLTGVSGANVLTF.

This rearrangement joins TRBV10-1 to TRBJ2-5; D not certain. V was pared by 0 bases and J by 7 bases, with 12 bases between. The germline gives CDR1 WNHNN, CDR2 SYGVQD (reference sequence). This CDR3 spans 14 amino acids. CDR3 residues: CASSESGLGGTQYF. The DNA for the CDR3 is TGCGCCAGCAGTGAGTCCGGTCTGGGCGGGACCCAGTACTTC.

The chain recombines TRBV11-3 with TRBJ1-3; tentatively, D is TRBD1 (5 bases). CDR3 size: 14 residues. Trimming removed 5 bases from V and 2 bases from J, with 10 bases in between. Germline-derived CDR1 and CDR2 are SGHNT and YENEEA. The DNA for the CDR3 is TGTGCCAGCAGCCAAGGGACGGCTGGAAACACCATATATTTT. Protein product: CASSQGTAGNTIYF.

The CDR3 here is CASTGRGQGGEKLFF. In nucleotides, the CDR3 is TGTGCCAGCACCGGAAGGGGACAGGGGGGAGAAAAACTGTTTTTT. This sequence joins TRBV2 and TRBJ1-4, with TRBD1 matching 11 bases. CDR3 length equals 15 residues. CDR1 and CDR2 from the germline V gene are SNHLY and FYNNEI. V shed 7 bases and J 8 bases; nucleotides not matched to a gene: 9.

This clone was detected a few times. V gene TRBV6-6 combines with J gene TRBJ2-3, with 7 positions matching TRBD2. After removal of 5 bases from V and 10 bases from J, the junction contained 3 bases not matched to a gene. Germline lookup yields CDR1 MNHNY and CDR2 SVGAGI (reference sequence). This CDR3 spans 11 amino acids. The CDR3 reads CASSTAGSQYF. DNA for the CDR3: TGTGCCAGCAGTACAGCGGGGTCGCAGTATTTT.

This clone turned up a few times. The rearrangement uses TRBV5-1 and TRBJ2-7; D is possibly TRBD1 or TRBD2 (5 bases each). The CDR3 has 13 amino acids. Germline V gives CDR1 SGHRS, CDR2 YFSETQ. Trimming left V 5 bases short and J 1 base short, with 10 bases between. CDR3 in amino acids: CASRWDHSYEQYF. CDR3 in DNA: TGCGCCAGCAGATGGGACCATTCCTACGAGCAGTACTTC.

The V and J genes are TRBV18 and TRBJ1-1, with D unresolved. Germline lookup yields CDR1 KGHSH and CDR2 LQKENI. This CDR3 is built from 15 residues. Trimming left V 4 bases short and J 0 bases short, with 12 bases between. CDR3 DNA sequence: TGTGCCAGCTCACAAGCAGGTTCCTTGAACACTGAAGCTTTCTTT. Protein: CASSQAGSLNTEAFF.

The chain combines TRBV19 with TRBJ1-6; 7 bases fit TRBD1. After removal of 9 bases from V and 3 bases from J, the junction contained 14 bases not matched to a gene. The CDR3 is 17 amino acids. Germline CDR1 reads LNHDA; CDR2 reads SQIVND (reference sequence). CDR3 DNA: TGTGCCAGCTCCCCCGGGACAGTATCGCACTATAATTCACCCCTCCACTTT. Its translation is CASSPGTVSHYNSPLHF. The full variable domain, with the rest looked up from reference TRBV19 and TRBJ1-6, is DGGITQSPKYLFRKEGQNVTLSCEQNLNHDAMYWYRQDPGQGLRLIYYSQIVNDFQKGDIAEGYSVSREKKESFPLTVTSAQKNPTAFYLCASSPGTVSHYNSPLHFGNGTRLTVT.

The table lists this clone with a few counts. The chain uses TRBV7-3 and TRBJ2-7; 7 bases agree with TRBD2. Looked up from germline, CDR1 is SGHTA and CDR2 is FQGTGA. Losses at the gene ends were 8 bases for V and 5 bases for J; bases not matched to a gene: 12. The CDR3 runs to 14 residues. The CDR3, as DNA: TGTGCCAGCCGAACGGGACGGGAGGAGCACGAGCAGTACTTC. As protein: CASRTGREEHEQYF.

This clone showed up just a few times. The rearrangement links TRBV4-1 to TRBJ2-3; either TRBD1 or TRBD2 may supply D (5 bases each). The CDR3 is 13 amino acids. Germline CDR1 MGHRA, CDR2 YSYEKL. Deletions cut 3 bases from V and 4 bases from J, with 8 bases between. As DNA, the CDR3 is TGCGCCAGCAGCCATCTGGGGGCAGATACGCAGTATTTT. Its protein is CASSHLGADTQYF.

The CDR3 reads CASSLGIPGQGPYGYTF. The CDR3 bases are TGTGCCAGCAGTTTAGGGATCCCGGGACAGGGACCCTATGGCTACACCTTC. The chain uses TRBV27 and TRBJ1-2, with 9 nucleotides matching TRBD1. This CDR3 comprises 17 residues. From germline, CDR1 is MNHEY and CDR2 SMNVEV (reference sequence). V trimming: 2 bases; J trimming: 4 bases; junction bases outside the gene matches: 11.

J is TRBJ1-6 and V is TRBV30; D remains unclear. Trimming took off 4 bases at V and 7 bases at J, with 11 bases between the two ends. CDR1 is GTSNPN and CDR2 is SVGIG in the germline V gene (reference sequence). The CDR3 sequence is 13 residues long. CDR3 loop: CAWMAAGNSPLHF. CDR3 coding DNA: TGTGCCTGGATGGCGGCGGGGAATTCACCCCTCCACTTT.

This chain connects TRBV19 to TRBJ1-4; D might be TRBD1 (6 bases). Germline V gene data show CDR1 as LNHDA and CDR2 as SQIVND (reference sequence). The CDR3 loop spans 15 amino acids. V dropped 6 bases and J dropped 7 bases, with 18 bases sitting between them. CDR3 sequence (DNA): TGTGCCAGTAGACCAAGTACCAGGGGAGCTGAAAAACTGTTTTTT. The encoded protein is CASRPSTRGAEKLFF.